These 23 T cell receptor beta chains came from one sample sequenced in a study of T-cell reconstitution after alpha-beta-depleted transplantation in children. Unique molecular identifiers featured in how the TCRbeta library was prepared. TCRdb recomputed calls from the PCR reads with MiXCR, one row per CDR3 protein. The sample lists roughly 490,000 distinct CDR3 sequences, approximately 10% occurring once. Material: PBMCs, mostly from graft donor cells, obtained 180 days after TCRalphabeta/CD19-depleted stem cell transplant. Receptors originate from a female patient younger than 10 who had a stem cell transplant for aplastic anemia, so the T cells may come from the graft donor.

CDR3 DNA: TGTGCCAGCAGCAGCCCCCACAATGAGCAGTTCTTC. Translated: CASSSPHNEQFF. The chain recombines TRBV13 with TRBJ2-1; no firm D call. In germline, CDR1 is PRHDT, CDR2 FYEKMQ (reference sequence). The CDR3 contains 12 residues. V was pared by 5 bases and J by 5 bases, with 7 bases between.

The genes are TRBV29-1 and TRBJ2-1, with D hard to call. The CDR3 spans 11 residues. Trimming pared 1 base from V and 13 bases from J, leaving 11 bases between. Germline V gene sequence: CDR1 SQVTM, CDR2 ANQGSEA. The CDR3 protein is CSVEVRRDQFF. The CDR3 nucleotides are TGCAGCGTTGAAGTTAGAAGGGATCAGTTCTTC.

This clonotype was counted between two and nine times. This chain uses TRBV14 with TRBJ2-7; no clear D gene. V was cut by 0 bases and J by 7 bases, with 10 bases left in between. The germline V gene has CDR1 SGHDN and CDR2 FVKESK. The length of the CDR3 is 13 residues. The CDR3 nucleotides are TGTGCCAGCAGCCAAGAGCTACGTGGAGAGCAGTACTTC. Amino acid sequence: CASSQELRGEQYF.

There are many counts of this clonotype. This chain joins TRBV20-1 and TRBJ2-2; D gene uncertain. Trimming took off 3 bases at V and 1 base at J, with 18 bases between the two ends. Germline-derived CDR1 and CDR2 are DFQATT and SNEGSKA (reference sequence). The CDR3 extends over 17 amino acids. The CDR3 coding sequence is TGCAGTGCTAGGTGGGGTAGCTCTCCCCTGAACACCGGGGAGCTGTTTTTT. As protein: CSARWGSSPLNTGELFF.

Many counts were recorded for this clonotype. This rearrangement joins TRBV24-1 to TRBJ1-1; the D gene is possibly TRBD1 (5 bases). V was pared by 3 bases and J by 0 bases, with 16 bases between. Germline-derived CDR1 and CDR2 are KGHDR and SFDVKD. The CDR3 is 17 residues long. The CDR3 loop is CATSDLYLDNLNTEAFF. CDR3 bases: TGTGCCACCAGTGATCTCTACTTGGACAACTTGAACACTGAAGCTTTCTTT.

The CDR3 loop is CASSSDYYGYTF. For the CDR3, the DNA is TGTGCCAGCAGTTCGGACTACTATGGCTACACCTTC. The chain employs TRBV6-1 and TRBJ1-2; D unclear. In germline, CDR1 is MNHNS, CDR2 SASEGT. Trimming shortened V by 5 bases and J by 3 bases, and 7 bases separated the two germline ends. This CDR3 has 12 amino acids.

This clonotype was seen more than once but under ten times. The rearrangement joins TRBV5-8 to TRBJ2-1, with D tentatively TRBD2 (5 bases). Per germline, CDR1 SGHTS and CDR2 YDEGEE. This CDR3 comprises 11 residues. V dropped 2 bases and J dropped 12 bases, with 9 bases sitting between them. The CDR3 sequence: CASSLAESQFF. CDR3 bases: TGTGCCAGCAGCTTAGCGGAATCGCAGTTCTTC.

The gene calls are TRBV5-1 and TRBJ2-6; D gene ambiguous. Trimming took 0 bases from V and 5 from J, leaving 3 bases between them. CDR3 length: 13 amino acids. The germline gives CDR1 SGHRS, CDR2 YFSETQ. Here the CDR3 DNA reads TGCGCCAGCAGCTTGGACAGGGCCAACGTCCTGACTTTC. Protein product: CASSLDRANVLTF.

Only a few counts were recorded for this clonotype. The chain couples TRBV20-1 to TRBJ2-7; 10 bases fit TRBD2. The V gene end was trimmed by 1 base and the J gene end by 7 bases; junction bases not matched to a gene: 1. CDR1 is DFQATT and CDR2 is SNEGSKA in the germline V gene (reference sequence). The CDR3 sequence is 12 residues long. The chain's CDR3 is CSARGSGREQYF. CDR3 DNA sequence: TGCAGTGCTAGAGGTAGCGGGAGGGAGCAGTACTTC.

The chain has TRBV7-2 and TRBJ2-7, with a weak D call TRBD2 (7 bases). Trimming pared 5 bases from V and 5 bases from J, leaving 22 bases between. The CDR3 totals 16 residues. The germline V gene has CDR1 SGHTA and CDR2 FQGNSA. The CDR3 sequence: CASSPRGGQGIHEQYV. DNA for the CDR3: TGTGCCAGCAGCCCCCGGGGAGGGCAGGGGATCCACGAGCAGTACGTC.

This clonotype has only a few counts. V and J are TRBV6-2 or TRBV6-3 and TRBJ1-1; D is undetermined. This CDR3 region has 14 residues. V lost 7 bases to trimming and J lost 1 base, with 13 bases between them. The germline V gene encodes CDR1 MNHEY and CDR2 SVGEGT. DNA of the CDR3: TGTGCCAGCATGGGTCGGGCTCGGAACACTGAAGCTTTCTTT. Translated: CASMGRARNTEAFF.

The chain joins TRBV18 to TRBJ2-2; possibly TRBD1 for D (5 bases). V was cut by 4 bases and J by 4 bases, with 16 bases left in between. The CDR3 covers 16 residues. Germline V CDR1 and CDR2: KGHSH, LQKENI. This CDR3 reads CASSLPKGIGTGELFF. CDR3 nucleotide sequence: TGTGCCAGCTCACTACCTAAGGGGATTGGCACCGGGGAGCTGTTTTTT.

V gene TRBV20-1 combines with J gene TRBJ2-3; TRBD2 might be the D (6 bases). The germline V gene encodes CDR1 DFQATT and CDR2 SNEGSKA (reference sequence). CDR3 length equals 13 residues. V was trimmed by 2 bases and J by 4 bases, leaving 10 bases between them. The CDR3: CSARRTSPDTQYF. The CDR3 DNA reads as TGCAGTGCTAGACGTACTAGCCCAGATACGCAGTATTTT.

As to this clonotype: The junction departs from the called germline gene at one end, perhaps through a read error. V gene TRBV28 combines with J gene TRBJ1-4; D ambiguous. Germline values: CDR1 MDHEN, CDR2 SYDVKM. The CDR3 is 13 amino acids. The CDR3 loop is CASSPFTRETLFF. The CDR3, as DNA: TGTGCCAGCAGTCCCTTCACAAGGGAAACACTGTTTTTT.

The V gene is TRBV20-1, the J gene TRBJ2-5, with D tentatively TRBD2 (6 bases). Trimming removed 0 bases from V and 4 bases from J, with 15 bases in between. There are 15 residues in the CDR3. In germline, CDR1 is DFQATT, CDR2 SNEGSKA (reference sequence). CDR3 in amino acids: CSAREPKAGLETQYF. CDR3 nucleotide sequence: TGCAGTGCTAGAGAACCAAAAGCGGGCCTAGAGACCCAGTACTTC.

In this sample, this clonotype turned up a few times. This sequence joins TRBV29-1 and TRBJ1-2; no clear D. From germline, CDR1 is SQVTM and CDR2 ANQGSEA. V was pared by 4 bases and J by 3 bases, with 9 bases between. The CDR3 contains 12 residues. DNA for the CDR3: TGCAGCGTTGGATCTAGCCACTATGGCTACACCTTC. Protein sequence: CSVGSSHYGYTF. Drawing the rest from reference TRBV29-1 and TRBJ1-2, the complete variable domain is SAVISQKPSRDICQRGTSLTIQCQVDSQVTMMFWYRQQPGQSLTLIATANQGSEATYESGFVIDKFPISRPNLTFSTLTVSNMSPEDSSIYLCSVGSSHYGYTFGSGTRLTVV.

This clonotype was detected only a few times. The chain combines TRBV7-2 with TRBJ1-2; D is perhaps TRBD1 (5 bases). This CDR3 is 13 amino acids long. In germline, CDR1 is SGHTA, CDR2 FQGNSA. Trimming shortened V by 2 bases and J by 4 bases, and 8 bases separated the two germline ends. CDR3 sequence: CASSLMGTYGYTF. The CDR3 DNA reads as TGTGCCAGCAGCTTAATGGGGACCTATGGCTACACCTTC.

The chain has TRBV28 and TRBJ2-7; D is ambiguous. CDR1 is MDHEN and CDR2 is SYDVKM in the germline V gene. The CDR3 totals 15 residues. The CDR3 spells CASSLPGVVPYDQYV. For the CDR3, the DNA is TGTGCCAGCAGTTTACCTGGGGTTGTACCTTACGACCAGTACGTC.

This chain joins TRBV7-9 and TRBJ2-7, with 8 bases matching TRBD1. The CDR3 contains 16 residues. CDR1 SEHNR and CDR2 FQNEAQ come from the germline V gene (reference sequence). After removal of 1 base from V and 2 bases from J, the junction contained 7 bases not matched to a gene. CDR3 coding DNA: TGTGCCAGCAGCTTAGTGCCCAGGGGGCGTACCTACGAGCAGTACTTC. Translating gives CASSLVPRGRTYEQYF.

The chain has TRBV5-8 and TRBJ2-5; D gene ambiguous. Germline V gene lookup returns CDR1 SGHTS and CDR2 YDEGEE. The CDR3 totals 14 residues. V lost 4 bases to trimming and J lost 4 bases, with 14 bases between them. The CDR3 region has the DNA TGTGCCAGCAGCACCCCCCGCGGCGCAGAGACCCAGTACTTC. Its translation is CASSTPRGAETQYF.

The rearrangement uses TRBV6-5 and TRBJ2-1, with D hard to call. Germline V lookup: CDR1 MNHEY, CDR2 SVGAGI. V was pared by 0 bases and J by 0 bases, with 15 bases between. This CDR3 contains 18 residues. The CDR3: CASSYSMGFSPSYNEQFF. In DNA form, the CDR3 reads TGTGCCAGCAGTTACTCGATGGGGTTTTCACCCTCCTACAATGAGCAGTTCTTC.

This clonotype was found many times. The genes are TRBV28 and TRBJ2-1; 7 bases align to TRBD2. Germline V gene data show CDR1 as MDHEN and CDR2 as SYDVKM. The CDR3 length is 14 residues. Trimming took 3 bases from V and 3 from J; bases not matched to a gene: 2. In DNA, the CDR3 is TGTGCCAGCAGTTTTCGGGGGGACTACAATGAGCAGTTCTTC. Protein: CASSFRGDYNEQFF.

This clonotype was observed many times. This chain connects TRBV18 to TRBJ2-2, with 10 bases that match TRBD2. This CDR3 region has 15 residues. Trimming cost V 6 bases and J 3 bases; bases outside gene matches: 4. Germline V gene sequence: CDR1 KGHSH, CDR2 LQKENI. The CDR3 nucleotides read TGTGCCAGCTCCCGGACTAGCGGCTACACCGGGGAGCTGTTTTTT. Its protein product is CASSRTSGYTGELFF.